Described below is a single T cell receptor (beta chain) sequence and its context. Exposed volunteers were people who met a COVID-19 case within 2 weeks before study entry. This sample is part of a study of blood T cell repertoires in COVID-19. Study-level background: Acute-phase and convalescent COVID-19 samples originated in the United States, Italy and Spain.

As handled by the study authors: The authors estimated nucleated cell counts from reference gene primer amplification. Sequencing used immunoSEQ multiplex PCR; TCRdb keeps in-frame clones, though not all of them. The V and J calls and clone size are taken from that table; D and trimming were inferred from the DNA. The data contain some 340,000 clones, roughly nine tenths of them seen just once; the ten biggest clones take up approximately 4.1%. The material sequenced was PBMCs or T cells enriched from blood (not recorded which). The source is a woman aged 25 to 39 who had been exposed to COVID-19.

In DNA, the CDR3 is TGTGCCAGCAGTTACCGACTATATACAGATACGCAGTATTTT. As protein: CASSYRLYTDTQYF. The V call is TRBV6-5, the J call TRBJ2-3; possibly TRBD2 for D (5 bases). Per germline, CDR1 MNHEY and CDR2 SVGAGI. This CDR3 is built from 14 residues. The V and J ends lost 2 bases and 3 bases respectively, with 9 bases between them.